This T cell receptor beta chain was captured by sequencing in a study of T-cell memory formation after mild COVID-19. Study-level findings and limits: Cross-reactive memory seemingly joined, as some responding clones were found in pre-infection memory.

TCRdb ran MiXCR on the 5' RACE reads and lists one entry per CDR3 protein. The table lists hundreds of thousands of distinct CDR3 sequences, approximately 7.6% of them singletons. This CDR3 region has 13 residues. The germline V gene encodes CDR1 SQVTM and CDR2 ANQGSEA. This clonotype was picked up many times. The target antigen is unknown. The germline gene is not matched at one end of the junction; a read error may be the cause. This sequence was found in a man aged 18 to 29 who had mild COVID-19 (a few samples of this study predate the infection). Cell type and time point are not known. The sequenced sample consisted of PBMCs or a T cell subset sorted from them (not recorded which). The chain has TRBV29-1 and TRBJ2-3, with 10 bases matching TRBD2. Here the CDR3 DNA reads TGCAGCGTGGAAGCGGGGGGGAAAGATACGCAGTATTTT. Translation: CSVEAGGKDTQYF.